These 19 T cell receptor beta chains share one sample of origin, sequenced in a study of cytomegalovirus exposure and HLA in healthy donors. The PCR contained 60 Vbeta and 13 Jbeta primers. The protocol was immunoSEQ multiplex PCR, while the TCRdb copy is restricted to in-frame clones and leaves out a portion. The sample holds some 140,000 clones, about 80% seen once. The sequencing input was PBMCs. These receptors were obtained from a male donor in good health and CMV-seropositive.

The rearrangement uses TRBV13 and TRBJ2-3; D is possibly TRBD2 (5 bases). The V end lost 2 bases, the J end lost 0 bases, and 12 bases lay between the germline ends. Germline CDR1 and CDR2: PRHDT and FYEKMQ (reference sequence). This CDR3 is built from 16 residues. The CDR3: CASSLNSVTSTDTQYF. CDR3 coding DNA: TGTGCCAGCAGCTTAAATAGCGTAACTAGCACAGATACGCAGTATTTT.

V gene TRBV27 combines with J gene TRBJ2-2; 7 nucleotides agree with TRBD1. This CDR3 region has 15 residues. CDR1 and CDR2 (germline): MNHEY, SMNVEV (reference sequence). The ends lost 6 bases at V and 4 bases at J; junction bases unmatched: 8. The CDR3 is CASSPRDSFTGELFF. CDR3 in DNA: TGTGCCAGCAGCCCCCGGGACAGCTTCACCGGGGAGCTGTTTTTT.

V gene TRBV2 combines with J gene TRBJ1-5; the match to TRBD1 covers 9 bases. There are 14 residues in the CDR3. Germline CDR1 and CDR2: SNHLY and FYNNEI. V gave up 4 bases and J gave up 4 bases; unmatched junction bases: 2. CDR3 loop: CASSGTGANQPQHF. CDR3 sequence (DNA): TGTGCCAGCAGTGGGACAGGGGCGAATCAGCCCCAGCATTTT.

This clone was seen a few times. The V call is TRBV2, the J call TRBJ1-2; 10 nucleotides agree with TRBD1. The CDR3 contains 16 residues. In germline, CDR1 is SNHLY, CDR2 FYNNEI. V lost 2 bases, J lost 3 bases, and 6 bases stayed unmatched. The CDR3 spells CASSERGQGYYYGYTF. DNA of the CDR3: TGTGCCAGCAGTGAACGGGGACAGGGGTATTACTATGGCTACACCTTC.

V gene TRBV27 combines with J gene TRBJ1-6, with 10 bases matching TRBD1. With 6 bases clipped from V and 9 bases from J, the junction kept 5 bases outside the gene matches. This CDR3 is 14 amino acids long. Germline V gene lookup returns CDR1 MNHEY and CDR2 SMNVEV (reference sequence). This CDR3 is CASSTGTGASPLHF. CDR3 coding DNA: TGTGCCAGCAGCACCGGGACAGGGGCTTCACCCCTCCACTTT.

The gene calls are TRBV28 and TRBJ2-5; 15 positions match TRBD2. This CDR3 has 15 residues. V shed 4 bases, J shed 5 bases, and the junction held 2 bases outside the gene matches. Germline V gene lookup returns CDR1 MDHEN and CDR2 SYDVKM. CDR3: CASSSGTSGGETQYF. The CDR3 DNA sequence: TGTGCCAGCAGTTCCGGGACTAGCGGGGGGGAGACCCAGTACTTC.

This chain uses TRBV5-4 with TRBJ2-5; TRBD2 agrees at 15 bases. The closer fit of TRBJ2-7 to the DNA end suggests the J call may be wrong. This CDR3 has 16 residues. Germline values: CDR1 SGHNT, CDR2 YYREEE (reference sequence). For the CDR3, the DNA is TGTGCCAGCAGCCCCGGACTAGCGGGGGGGCAATACGAGCAGTACTTC. It yields the protein CASSPGLAGGQYEQYF.

This chain connects TRBV7-9 to TRBJ1-2; 9 nucleotides align to TRBD1. Germline CDR1 and CDR2: SEHNR and FQNEAQ (reference sequence). The V and J ends lost 5 bases and 8 bases, in that order; junction bases with no gene match: 6. CDR3 size: 13 residues. Written as DNA, the CDR3 is TGTGCCAGCAGCAAGGACAGGGGAATAGGCTACACCTTC. Translated, it gives CASSKDRGIGYTF.

The chain uses TRBV5-1 and TRBJ2-7; 9 bases are shared with TRBD1. CDR3 length: 15 amino acids. Trimming at V came to 0 bases and at J to 1 base, leaving 2 bases not matched to a gene. Germline CDR1 is SGHRS and CDR2 is YFSETQ. This CDR3 reads CASSLVGTGSYEQYF. For the CDR3, the DNA is TGCGCCAGCAGCTTGGTTGGGACAGGGTCCTACGAGCAGTACTTC.

This clone has just one count. V is TRBV5-1 and J is TRBJ2-3; no definite D call. The CDR3 is made up of 12 amino acids. Germline CDR1 and CDR2: SGHRS and YFSETQ. V was pared by 5 bases and J by 2 bases, with 6 bases between. DNA of the CDR3: TGCGCCAGCAGTGACTTCACAGATACGCAGTATTTT. Its protein is CASSDFTDTQYF.

V gene TRBV4-1 combines with J gene TRBJ1-6; perhaps TRBD1 as D (6 bases). V shed 0 bases and J shed 10 bases, with 16 bases lying between them. Germline CDR1 and CDR2: MGHRA and YSYEKL. The CDR3 loop spans 16 amino acids. The CDR3 reads CASSQDWSQGWSPLHF. The DNA of the CDR3 is TGCGCCAGCAGCCAAGATTGGTCACAGGGATGGTCACCCCTCCACTTT.

The CDR3 nucleotides read TGTGCCAGCAGTGGGACGGGGGGGAGCAATCAGCCCCAGCATTTT. This translates into CASSGTGGSNQPQHF. The chain has TRBV6-5 and TRBJ1-5; tentative D call: TRBD1 (5 bases). CDR1 is MNHEY and CDR2 is SVGAGI in the germline V gene. This CDR3 has 15 amino acids. The V end was cut by 5 bases, the J end by 1 base, with 12 bases between.

This clone came up once. This sequence joins TRBV6-5 and TRBJ1-1; D may be TRBD1 (6 bases). Trimming stripped 6 bases from V and 5 bases from J, with 19 bases between. This CDR3 contains 15 residues. Germline V CDR1 and CDR2: MNHEY, SVGAGI. DNA for the CDR3: TGTGCCAGCAGACGTACCCACAGGGTCCGGACTGAAGCTTTCTTT. This sequence encodes CASRRTHRVRTEAFF.

The rearrangement links TRBV18 to TRBJ2-5; 11 bases are shared with TRBD2. V was pared by 3 bases and J by 0 bases, with 3 bases of the junction left unmatched. Germline CDR1 and CDR2: KGHSH and LQKENI. This CDR3 comprises 16 residues. In DNA form, the CDR3 reads TGTGCCAGCTCACCGGAGACTAGCGGGAACCAAGAGACCCAGTACTTC. Residues: CASSPETSGNQETQYF.

This clone appeared a single time. This chain joins TRBV30 and TRBJ1-2; 8 bases agree with TRBD1. Germline CDR1 is GTSNPN and CDR2 is SVGIG (reference sequence). This CDR3 spans 14 amino acids. With 0 bases clipped from V and 4 bases from J, the junction kept 4 bases outside the gene matches. The CDR3 protein is CAWSVPGGRYGYTF. The CDR3 bases are TGTGCCTGGAGTGTGCCAGGGGGCCGCTATGGCTACACCTTC.

On this clone: A junction boundary mismatches the germline segment, possibly from a read error. This sequence joins TRBV7-7 and TRBJ2-2; TRBD2 agrees at 8 bases. Germline V gene data show CDR1 as SSHAT and CDR2 as FNYEAQ (reference sequence). This CDR3 is 16 amino acids long. CDR3 amino acids: CASSKSGTSITGELFF. DNA for the CDR3: TGTGCTAGCAGCAAATCGGGGACTAGTATTACCGGGGAGCTGTTTTTT.

The CDR3 reads CASSLTTGRGPAETQYF. The DNA for the CDR3 is TGTGCCAGCAGCTTAACGACTGGCCGAGGGCCGGCAGAGACCCAGTACTTC. The chain carries TRBV7-3 and TRBJ2-5; the D gene is possibly TRBD2 (5 bases). There are 17 residues in the CDR3. Trimming shortened V by 0 bases and J by 4 bases, and 18 bases separated the two germline ends. Germline V CDR1 and CDR2: SGHTA, FQGTGA.

The CDR3: CASSQDLGGAGVETQYF. Written as DNA, the CDR3 is TGCGCCAGCAGCCAAGATCTGGGGGGGGCAGGGGTGGAGACCCAGTACTTC. J is TRBJ2-5 and V is TRBV4-1, with D perhaps TRBD2 (7 bases). CDR3 length: 17 residues. Per the germline V gene, CDR1 is MGHRA and CDR2 is YSYEKL. Trimming left V 0 bases short and J 5 bases short, with 19 bases between.

The chain uses TRBV18 and TRBJ2-7; perhaps TRBD1 as D (6 bases). The germline V and J ends were trimmed by 5 bases and 7 bases, with 21 bases remaining between them. In germline, CDR1 is KGHSH, CDR2 LQKENI. The length of the CDR3 is 15 residues. CDR3 amino acids: CASSSMNQGFGEQYF. The CDR3 bases are TGTGCCAGCTCATCTATGAACCAGGGGTTTGGAGAGCAGTACTTC.